The clone carrying this T cell receptor (beta chain) was counted a single time. The sample originates from a study of blood T cell repertoires in COVID-19. Turning to the study itself: T cells, B-cell-depleted T cells, or PBMCs provided the cDNA or gDNA that served as material.

How the authors handled the data: Researchers report that nucleated cell counts were estimated from reference gene primer amplification. Only in-frame clones appear in the TCRdb table, and some are missing; sequencing was by immunoSEQ multiplex PCR. The V and J calls and the clone size are those of that table, but D and trimming were determined from the DNA. The sample yields fewer than 200,000 clones, 88% seen once. Trimming cost V 0 bases and J 4 bases; bases outside gene matches: 6. There are 15 residues in the CDR3. Germline-derived CDR1 and CDR2 are SGHRS and YFSETQ. Sequencing input: peripheral blood. V usage is TRBV5-1 and J usage is TRBJ1-2; 7 nucleotides align to TRBD1. This clonotype was sampled from a man aged 55 to 69 with acute or convalescent COVID-19. The chain's CDR3 is CASSLGQGDGYGYTF. The CDR3 DNA reads as TGCGCCAGCAGCTTGGGCCAGGGGGATGGCTATGGCTACACCTTC. Looking up the rest from reference TRBV5-1 and TRBJ1-2 gives the full variable domain: KAGVTQTPRYLIKTRGQQVTLSCSPISGHRSVSWYQQTPGQGLQFLFEYFSETQRNKGNFPGRFSGRQFSNSRSEMNVSTLELGDSALYLCASSLGQGDGYGYTFGSGTRLTVV.